The 4 T cell receptor beta chains given below trace back to one sample, sequenced in a study of cytomegalovirus exposure and HLA in healthy donors. Assay used: immunoSEQ multiplex PCR; TCRdb lists only in-frame clones, some missing. The table lists over 150,000 clones, 80% to 90% of them singletons. Sequenced material: PBMCs. The receptor set was obtained from a woman between 25 and 40 years old in good health and CMV-seropositive.

This rearrangement joins TRBV29-1 to TRBJ2-3; D is unclear. This CDR3 region has 13 residues. V was trimmed by 4 bases and J by 0 bases, leaving 8 bases between them. Germline CDR1 reads SQVTM; CDR2 reads ANQGSEA. The CDR3 sequence: CSVVSPSTDTQYF. DNA of the CDR3: TGCAGCGTTGTATCTCCTAGCACAGATACGCAGTATTTT.

In its sample, this clone was seen once. The J gene is TRBJ1-1, the V gene TRBV30; maybe TRBD1 (5 bases). V dropped 5 bases and J dropped 2 bases, with 9 bases sitting between them. The CDR3 loop spans 12 amino acids. Germline V gene lookup returns CDR1 GTSNPN and CDR2 SVGIG (reference sequence). CDR3 protein: CAWRQTNTEAFF. CDR3 in DNA: TGTGCCTGGCGACAGACAAACACTGAAGCTTTCTTT.

The chain joins TRBV6-5 to TRBJ1-2, with D possibly TRBD1 on 6 matching bases. V lost 9 bases and J lost 4, with 12 bases in between. The CDR3 loop spans 12 amino acids. Germline CDR1 MNHEY, CDR2 SVGAGI. Here the CDR3 reads CASRTVSYGYTF. The CDR3 nucleotides are TGTGCCAGTCGGACAGTCAGCTATGGCTACACCTTC.

This chain links TRBV29-1 with TRBJ2-2, with 8 bases lining up with TRBD2. With 6 bases clipped from V and 3 bases from J, the junction kept 6 bases outside the gene matches. Germline CDR1 is SQVTM and CDR2 is ANQGSEA. This CDR3 comprises 14 residues. As DNA, the CDR3 is TGCAGCGTCGGGGGAGCGGGAGACACCGGGGAGCTGTTTTTT. It codes for CSVGGAGDTGELFF.